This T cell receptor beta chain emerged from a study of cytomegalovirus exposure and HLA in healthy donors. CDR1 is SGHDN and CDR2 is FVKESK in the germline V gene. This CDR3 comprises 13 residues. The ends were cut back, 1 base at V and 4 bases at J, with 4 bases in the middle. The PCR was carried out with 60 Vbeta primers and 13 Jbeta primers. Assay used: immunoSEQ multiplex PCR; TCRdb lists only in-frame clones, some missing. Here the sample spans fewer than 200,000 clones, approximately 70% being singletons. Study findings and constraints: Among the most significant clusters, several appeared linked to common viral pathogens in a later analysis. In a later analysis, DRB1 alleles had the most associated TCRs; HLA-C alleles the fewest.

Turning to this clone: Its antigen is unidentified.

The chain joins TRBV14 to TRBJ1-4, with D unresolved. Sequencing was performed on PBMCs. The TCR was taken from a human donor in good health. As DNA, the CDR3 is TGTGCCAGCAGCCAAGGGCTTAATGAAAAACTGTTTTTT. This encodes CASSQGLNEKLFF.